This T cell receptor beta chain emerged from a study of blood T cell repertoires in COVID-19. Libraries were prepared by immunoSEQ multiplex PCR; TCRdb keeps only in-frame clonotypes and omits some of them. Of 330,000 or so clones detected, 89% appear once; the ten largest clones hold 3.5% to 4%. The sample comprised peripheral blood. The source is a woman aged 55-69 years with COVID-19, enrolled during active disease.

As DNA, the CDR3 is TGCGCCAGCAGCCCGCCCGCCATCGGTTCACCCCTCCACTTT. Amino acids: CASSPPAIGSPLHF. V gene TRBV5-1 combines with J gene TRBJ1-6, with D hard to call. The CDR3 totals 14 residues. Germline CDR1 is SGHRS and CDR2 is YFSETQ. V was shortened by 4 bases and J by 9 bases, with 14 bases between the two germline ends.